Below, 17 T cell receptor beta chains from the same sample are listed, as sequenced in a study of beta chain features in type 1 diabetes. Study-wide results and limits: Significant though moderate, a shortening of TCRB CDR3s appeared in all four CD4+ subsets of Type 1 diabetes patients.

The antigens for these receptors are not known. The investigators reverse transcribed all of the isolated RNA, so they sequenced expressed TCRB transcripts. Produced via immunoSEQ multiplex PCR; TCRdb's table is partial and in-frame only. The sample has about 660,000 clones, about 14% seen once. Sample: naive CD4+ T cells from blood. These receptor sequences come from a man between 18 and 29 years old with type 1 diabetes.

The chain carries TRBV6-5 and TRBJ2-1; TRBD1 matches 7 bases. The V gene end was trimmed by 6 bases and the J gene end by 4 bases; junction bases not matched to a gene: 9. Germline CDR1 MNHEY, CDR2 SVGAGI. This CDR3 spans 15 amino acids. The CDR3 loop reads CASRRDRAEYNEQFF. The CDR3 nucleotides are TGTGCCAGCAGGAGAGACAGGGCGGAGTACAATGAGCAGTTCTTC.

This clone has just a few counts. The V and J genes are TRBV10-3 and TRBJ1-1; D unresolved. The CDR3 consists of 14 residues. The germline gives CDR1 ENHRY, CDR2 SYGVKD. The V gene lost 0 bases and the J gene lost 7 bases, with 12 bases spanning the gap. In DNA form, the CDR3 reads TGTGCCATCAGTGAGTCGAGTCAGAGCAATGAAGCTTTCTTT. Its translation is CAISESSQSNEAFF.

The V gene is TRBV9, the J gene TRBJ2-6; possibly TRBD1 or TRBD2 for D (5 bases each). Germline V gives CDR1 SGDLS, CDR2 YYNGEE. This CDR3 contains 16 residues. V shed 0 bases and J shed 4 bases, with 11 bases lying between them. CDR3 sequence reads: CASSVVSGHGANVLTF. CDR3 nucleotides: TGTGCCAGCAGCGTAGTATCGGGGCACGGGGCCAACGTCCTGACTTTC.

The sample holds a few counts of this clone. The genes are TRBV7-9 and TRBJ2-7; the D is unclear. The V gene lost 4 bases and the J gene lost 1 base, with 8 bases spanning the gap. The CDR3 runs to 13 residues. Germline V gene data show CDR1 as SEHNR and CDR2 as FQNEAQ (reference sequence). The CDR3, as DNA: TGTGCCAGCAGCTCCCCCAGTTCCTACGAGCAGTACTTC. This gives the protein CASSSPSSYEQYF.

This clone was seen a handful of times. This chain links TRBV27 with TRBJ2-7; 10 bases are shared with TRBD2. Germline V lookup: CDR1 MNHEY, CDR2 SMNVEV (reference sequence). V was clipped by 4 bases and J by 4 bases; unmatched bases: 10. The CDR3 covers 16 residues. The CDR3 here is CASSSPGLATFYEQYF. DNA of the CDR3: TGTGCCAGCAGTTCCCCGGGACTAGCGACATTTTACGAGCAGTACTTC.

This clone was observed a handful of times. The chain is built from TRBV2 and TRBJ2-7; 7 bases line up with TRBD2. The trim removed 6 bases at V and 0 bases at J, leaving 5 bases unmatched. The CDR3 totals 14 residues. From germline, CDR1 is SNHLY and CDR2 FYNNEI. Here the CDR3 reads CASSSGDYSYEQYF. In DNA, the CDR3 is TGTGCCAGCAGCAGCGGGGACTACTCCTACGAGCAGTACTTC.

V usage is TRBV29-1 and J usage is TRBJ2-7; D is unclear. CDR3 length: 12 amino acids. CDR1 is SQVTM and CDR2 is ANQGSEA in the germline V gene. V lost 4 bases and J 1 base, leaving 8 bases between the germline ends. The CDR3 region is CSVGKESYEQYF. The CDR3 DNA follows: TGCAGCGTTGGGAAGGAGTCCTACGAGCAGTACTTC.

This clone was recorded a few times. The gene calls are TRBV7-2 and TRBJ2-3; D is undetermined. Looked up from germline, CDR1 is SGHTA and CDR2 is FQGNSA. The CDR3 loop spans 13 amino acids. V lost 3 bases, J lost 2 bases, and 6 bases lay in between. The CDR3 bases are TGTGCCAGCAGCTTTGCAGTCACAGATACGCAGTATTTT. As protein: CASSFAVTDTQYF.

This clone was observed a few times. This chain connects TRBV29-1 to TRBJ2-3, with D hard to call. There are 15 residues in the CDR3. The germline V gene has CDR1 SQVTM and CDR2 ANQGSEA. The V and J ends lost 6 bases and 3 bases respectively, with 19 bases between them. The CDR3: CSVLWRRVATDTQYF. In nucleotides, the CDR3 is TGCAGCGTACTTTGGCGAAGGGTGGCGACAGATACGCAGTATTTT.

The V gene is TRBV7-8, the J gene TRBJ1-5; a weak D match, TRBD1 (5 bases). The germline CDR1 and CDR2 sequences are SGHVS and FQNEAQ. The length of the CDR3 is 15 residues. V dropped 4 bases and J dropped 3 bases, with 13 bases sitting between them. The CDR3, as DNA: TGTGCCAGCAGCTGGGGCGGCAGGCCCAATCAGCCCCAGCATTTT. Translated, it gives CASSWGGRPNQPQHF.

This clone was detected only a few times. One junction end disagrees with the germline gene, perhaps due to a read error. The chain recombines TRBV28 with TRBJ1-1; D is unresolved. Looked up from germline, CDR1 is MDHEN and CDR2 is SYDVKM. The CDR3 covers 15 residues. The CDR3 DNA reads TGTGCCAGCAGTTCACCAACGGGTACCGACACGGAAGCTTTCTTT. The encoded protein is CASSSPTGTDTEAFF.

In this sample, this clone turned up a few times. The V and J genes are TRBV27 and TRBJ2-1; 10 bases match TRBD2. The CDR3 covers 15 residues. Germline trimming cut 2 bases from V and 7 bases from J; bases unmatched to any gene: 5. From germline, CDR1 is MNHEY and CDR2 SMNVEV (reference sequence). DNA for the CDR3: TGTGCCAGCAGTTTAGGTAGCGGGAGGCGTAATGAGCAGTTCTTC. Translation gives CASSLGSGRRNEQFF.

About this clone itself: This sample also contains other DNA sequences that code for the same CDR3. The CDR3 bases are TGTGCCAGCAGTCTAAACACTGAAGCTTTCTTT. Amino acid sequence: CASSLNTEAFF. J is TRBJ1-1 and V is TRBV7-9; D gene unclear. V gave up 6 bases and J gave up 2 bases, with 4 bases separating them. CDR1 and CDR2 (germline): SEHNR, FQNEAQ (reference sequence). The CDR3 extends over 11 amino acids.

The V and J genes are TRBV27 and TRBJ2-7; D is possibly TRBD1 or TRBD2 (5 bases each). Germline CDR1 MNHEY, CDR2 SMNVEV (reference sequence). Trimming removed 6 bases from V and 4 bases from J, with 16 bases in between. The CDR3 has 14 residues. CDR3 sequence reads: CASRKWGSGYEQYF. The CDR3 region has the DNA TGTGCCAGCAGAAAATGGGGCAGCGGTTACGAGCAGTACTTC.

The chain links TRBV7-2 to TRBJ1-2; 10 bases agree with TRBD1. Germline CDR1 SGHTA, CDR2 FQGNSA. The CDR3 loop spans 14 amino acids. V lost 5 bases and J lost 8; bases outside the gene matches: 8. The DNA for the CDR3 is TGTGCCAGCAGCACGGTGGGACAGGGGAAAGGCTACACCTTC. This encodes CASSTVGQGKGYTF. The entire variable domain, with the rest obtained from reference TRBV7-2 and TRBJ1-2, is as follows: GAGVSQSPSNKVTEKGKDVELRCDPISGHTALYWYRQSLGQGLEFLIYFQGNSAPDKSGLPSDRFSAERTGGSVSTLTIQRTQQEDSAVYLCASSTVGQGKGYTFGSGTRLTVV.

The rearrangement uses TRBV18 and TRBJ2-5; 9 bases match TRBD2. The CDR3 has 14 residues. CDR1 is KGHSH and CDR2 is LQKENI in the germline V gene. V shed 7 bases, J shed 2 bases, and the junction held 5 bases outside the gene matches. The CDR3 protein is CASWREGAQETQYF. DNA of the CDR3: TGTGCCAGCTGGCGGGAGGGCGCTCAAGAGACCCAGTACTTC.

This chain connects TRBV29-1 to TRBJ2-7; D may match TRBD1 or TRBD2 (5 bases each). The CDR3 runs 13 residues. The V gene's germline CDR1 is SQVTM and CDR2 ANQGSEA. The V end lost 4 bases, the J end lost 2 bases, and 12 bases lay between the germline ends. This CDR3 reads CSVVRGRAYEQYF. In DNA form, the CDR3 reads TGCAGCGTTGTGAGGGGTAGGGCCTACGAGCAGTACTTC.